The 30 T cell receptor beta chains below come from one sample, sequenced in a study of cytomegalovirus exposure and HLA in healthy donors. A multiplex PCR was run with 60 Vbeta primers and 13 Jbeta primers. Profiled with immunoSEQ multiplex PCR; TCRdb holds only in-frame clones, not every one. The data contain tens of thousands of clones, roughly 84% of them singletons. The sequencing sample was made of PBMCs. The origin of the receptors is a woman in her late teens or twenties in good health and CMV-seronegative.

This chain links TRBV2 with TRBJ2-2, with TRBD1 as a possible D gene (6 bases). V lost 6 bases and J lost 3, with 11 bases in between. Looked up from germline, CDR1 is SNHLY and CDR2 is FYNNEI. The CDR3 loop spans 14 amino acids. CDR3 protein: CASRGYRDTGELFF. The CDR3, as DNA: TGTGCCAGCAGGGGGTACAGGGACACCGGGGAGCTGTTTTTT.

The chain's CDR3 is CASSRRQALIYEQYF. As DNA, the CDR3 is TGTGCCAGCAGTCGTAGACAGGCCCTAATCTACGAGCAGTACTTC. This chain joins TRBV2 and TRBJ2-5, with D possibly being TRBD1 (6 bases). The J call is doubtful: the DNA matches TRBJ2-7 better. Germline CDR1 is SNHLY and CDR2 is FYNNEI. This CDR3 is built from 15 residues.

This clone occurred a few times. The V and J genes are TRBV6-6 and TRBJ1-4; 7 bases are a match to TRBD1. The CDR3 sequence is 13 residues long. In germline, CDR1 is MNHNY, CDR2 SVGAGI (reference sequence). Unmatched junction bases numbered 3, after V lost 4 bases and J lost 7 bases. The CDR3 sequence is CASSWTGPEKLFF. The DNA for the CDR3 is TGTGCCAGCAGTTGGACAGGACCTGAAAAACTGTTTTTT.

The CDR3 nucleotides are TGTGCCAGCTCACCTTTAGACAGGAGCCTCACCGGGGAGCTGTTTTTT. It is translated as CASSPLDRSLTGELFF. This rearrangement joins TRBV18 to TRBJ2-2, with D possibly matching TRBD1 (6 bases). V shed 3 bases and J shed 4 bases, with 15 bases lying between them. This CDR3 spans 16 amino acids. Germline-derived CDR1 and CDR2 are KGHSH and LQKENI.

The chain is built from TRBV27 and TRBJ2-5; 10 bases map to TRBD2. The J call may not be correct, given that the DNA end is closer to TRBJ2-7. Germline assignment: CDR1 MNHEY and CDR2 SMNVEV (reference sequence). The CDR3 runs to 14 residues. The CDR3 DNA reads TGTGCCAGCAGTAGGACTAGCGGCAACTACGAGCAGTACTTC. Translated: CASSRTSGNYEQYF.

The genes are TRBV9 and TRBJ1-5; TRBD1 matches 7 bases. Germline V gene sequence: CDR1 SGDLS, CDR2 YYNGEE. This CDR3 contains 13 residues. V lost 3 bases and J lost 8; bases outside the gene matches: 5. The CDR3: CASSGQGSEPQHF. DNA for the CDR3: TGTGCCAGCAGCGGACAGGGCTCCGAGCCCCAGCATTTT.

The chain employs TRBV2 and TRBJ1-5; maybe TRBD1 (6 bases). The CDR3 consists of 14 residues. CDR1 and CDR2 from the germline V gene are SNHLY and FYNNEI. The germline V and J ends were trimmed by 6 bases and 3 bases, with 12 bases remaining between them. The CDR3 DNA is TGTGCCAGCAGCTACGGACAGATCAATCAGCCCCAGCATTTT. As protein: CASSYGQINQPQHF.

The chain employs TRBV28 and TRBJ2-7; D is possibly TRBD2 (6 bases). This CDR3 has 14 residues. V was clipped by 6 bases and J by 4 bases, with 16 bases between them. Germline loops: CDR1 MDHEN, CDR2 SYDVKM. CDR3 bases: TGTGCCAGCAGGCCCGGGACTCTTAAGTACGAGCAGTACTTC. It is translated as CASRPGTLKYEQYF.

The rearrangement uses TRBV19 and TRBJ1-1; weak D call: TRBD1 (5 bases). V was shortened by 0 bases and J by 0 bases, with 11 bases between the two germline ends. Germline CDR1 and CDR2: LNHDA and SQIVND (reference sequence). This CDR3 is built from 16 residues. CDR3 coding DNA: TGTGCCAGTAGTATAGATTTCCACAGGATGAACACTGAAGCTTTCTTT. Residues: CASSIDFHRMNTEAFF.

Concerning this clone itself: One end of the junction is discordant with germline, which a read error may explain. The genes are TRBV30 and TRBJ2-7, with 12 nucleotides matching TRBD1. This CDR3 contains 13 residues. Germline CDR1 is GTSNPN and CDR2 is SVGIG (reference sequence). CDR3 in DNA: TGTGCTTGGACGGGACAGGGGGCTAACGAGCAGTACTTC. This translates into CAWTGQGANEQYF.

The chain combines TRBV13 with TRBJ1-3; D is ambiguous. The CDR3 is made up of 16 amino acids. Per the germline V gene, CDR1 is PRHDT and CDR2 is FYEKMQ (reference sequence). Trimming pared 1 base from V and 0 bases from J, leaving 10 bases between. CDR3 bases: TGTGCCAGCAGCTTAGAAGTCCGGGGCTCTGGAAACACCATATATTTT. Translated, it gives CASSLEVRGSGNTIYF.

V and J are TRBV30 and TRBJ2-1; TRBD2 agrees at 10 bases. The J segment lost 10 bases and the V segment lost 0 bases, leaving 3 bases of the junction unmatched. The CDR3 is made up of 13 amino acids. Looked up from germline, CDR1 is GTSNPN and CDR2 is SVGIG (reference sequence). As DNA, the CDR3 is TGTGCCTGGAGTGTTAGGACTAGCGGCGAGCAGTTCTTC. Its protein product is CAWSVRTSGEQFF.

J is TRBJ2-3 and V is TRBV11-3; 11 bases are shared with TRBD2. CDR3 length equals 15 residues. Germline V lookup: CDR1 SGHNT, CDR2 YENEEA. V was clipped by 5 bases and J by 4 bases; unmatched bases: 5. The CDR3 region has the DNA TGTGCCAGCAGCGCAGTAGCGGGAGGGTCAGATACGCAGTATTTT. Translated: CASSAVAGGSDTQYF.

The chain carries TRBV5-4 and TRBJ2-1; 11 positions match TRBD2. After removal of 0 bases from V and 4 bases from J, the junction contained 3 bases not matched to a gene. The V gene's germline CDR1 is SGHNT and CDR2 YYREEE (reference sequence). The CDR3 runs to 16 residues. CDR3 sequence: CASSLGGLAAYNEQFF. In DNA form, the CDR3 reads TGTGCCAGCAGCTTGGGGGGACTAGCGGCTTACAATGAGCAGTTCTTC.

This clone was counted only a few times. The chain links TRBV6-6 to TRBJ1-5; TRBD1 might be the D (5 bases). The V gene's germline CDR1 is MNHNY and CDR2 SVGAGI (reference sequence). The CDR3 loop spans 16 amino acids. V lost 6 bases and J 2 bases, leaving 17 bases between the germline ends. The CDR3 coding sequence is TGTGCCAGCAGACATACAGGAGTTTTGGGCAATCAGCCCCAGCATTTT. Its translation is CASRHTGVLGNQPQHF.

The chain links TRBV6-5 to TRBJ1-1; TRBD1 agrees at 7 bases. The CDR3 length is 13 residues. V shed 7 bases, J shed 2 bases, and the junction held 4 bases outside the gene matches. Germline CDR1 is MNHEY and CDR2 is SVGAGI. CDR3: CASIPGGNTEAFF. CDR3 sequence (DNA): TGTGCCAGCATCCCAGGGGGAAACACTGAAGCTTTCTTT.

The chain carries TRBV9 and TRBJ2-6, with D possibly matching TRBD1 (5 bases). The V gene's germline CDR1 is SGDLS and CDR2 YYNGEE. Trimming pared 0 bases from V and 2 bases from J, leaving 6 bases between. CDR3 size: 15 residues. DNA for the CDR3: TGTGCCAGCAGCGTAGAAGGGGCTGGGGCCAACGTCCTGACTTTC. Translated, it gives CASSVEGAGANVLTF.

This rearrangement joins TRBV5-1 to TRBJ1-2; 7 nucleotides line up with TRBD1. J was trimmed by 4 bases and V by 4 bases; bases with no gene match: 7. CDR1 is SGHRS and CDR2 is YFSETQ in the germline V gene. The CDR3 has 14 residues. This chain's CDR3 is CASSGDGQAYGYTF. The CDR3 nucleotides read TGCGCCAGCAGCGGCGATGGACAGGCCTATGGCTACACCTTC.

The rearrangement joins TRBV5-1 to TRBJ2-7; 9 bases align to TRBD1. J lost 3 bases, V lost 0 bases, and 4 bases had no gene match. The CDR3 has 15 residues. The V gene's germline CDR1 is SGHRS and CDR2 YFSETQ. CDR3 in amino acids: CASSLEGTGIYEQYF. In nucleotides, the CDR3 is TGCGCCAGCAGCTTGGAGGGGACAGGGATCTACGAGCAGTACTTC.

The chain links TRBV9 to TRBJ2-7; TRBD2 matches at 8 bases. V was clipped by 3 bases and J by 6 bases; unmatched bases: 5. This CDR3 is 13 amino acids long. Germline V CDR1 and CDR2: SGDLS, YYNGEE. CDR3 sequence reads: CASSAPGLVEQYF. The DNA for the CDR3 is TGTGCCAGCAGCGCACCGGGACTAGTCGAGCAGTACTTC.

The gene calls are TRBV11-3 and TRBJ2-1; the match to TRBD2 covers 8 bases. Germline values: CDR1 SGHNT, CDR2 YENEEA. J was trimmed by 0 bases and V by 8 bases; bases with no gene match: 18. This CDR3 comprises 19 residues. CDR3: CASAPGGGRRRSSYNEQFF. The CDR3 DNA is TGTGCCAGCGCACCCGGGGGGGGCAGGCGGCGAAGCTCCTACAATGAGCAGTTCTTC.

This chain connects TRBV7-2 to TRBJ2-3, with a tentative D call TRBD2 (6 bases). Germline CDR1 reads SGHTA; CDR2 reads FQGNSA. This CDR3 spans 14 amino acids. V dropped 4 bases and J dropped 6 bases, with 14 bases sitting between them. The CDR3 nucleotides are TGTGCCAGCAGCTCCCTTGAGGGGAGGGATACGCAGTATTTT. Translating it yields CASSSLEGRDTQYF.

V usage is TRBV19 and J usage is TRBJ2-3, with TRBD1 matching 8 bases. Trimming removed 6 bases from V and 5 bases from J; junction bases left unmatched: 16. Germline V gene data show CDR1 as LNHDA and CDR2 as SQIVND (reference sequence). There are 17 residues in the CDR3. The CDR3 loop reads CASSPIGGQGAQDTQYF. For the CDR3, the DNA is TGTGCCAGTAGCCCGATAGGTGGGCAGGGGGCGCAAGATACGCAGTATTTT.

The rearrangement joins TRBV10-2 to TRBJ2-7, with a possible D match to TRBD1 (5 bases). CDR3 length: 12 amino acids. In germline, CDR1 is WSHSY, CDR2 SAAADI. Trimming shortened V by 6 bases and J by 6 bases, and 12 bases separated the two germline ends. The CDR3 sequence: CASRQDLAEQYF. The CDR3 nucleotides are TGCGCCAGCAGACAGGACCTCGCCGAGCAGTACTTC.

This chain connects TRBV6-1 to TRBJ2-7; 7 nucleotides align to TRBD2. The V segment lost 4 bases and the J segment 3 bases; nucleotides outside the gene matches: 9. This CDR3 has 15 amino acids. CDR1 is MNHNS and CDR2 is SASEGT in the germline V gene. The CDR3 reads CASSVIAGAVYEQYF. Written as DNA, the CDR3 is TGTGCCAGCAGTGTCATAGCGGGTGCTGTCTACGAGCAGTACTTC.

The J gene is TRBJ1-1, the V gene TRBV25-1, with D perhaps matching TRBD1 (5 bases). The V end lost 3 bases, the J end lost 1 base, and 15 bases lay between the germline ends. Germline lookup yields CDR1 MGHDK and CDR2 SYGVNS. The CDR3 consists of 16 residues. The CDR3, as DNA: TGTGCCAGCAGTGATAGGGGCGGGGAGCGGAACACTGAAGCTTTCTTT. Translation: CASSDRGGERNTEAFF.

The J gene is TRBJ2-5, the V gene TRBV6-5, with 10 bases aligning to TRBD1. V shed 6 bases, J shed 5 bases, and the junction held 9 bases outside the gene matches. The germline gives CDR1 MNHEY, CDR2 SVGAGI. The CDR3 runs to 15 residues. DNA of the CDR3: TGTGCCAGCAGCCCCGGGACAGGGGTTATTGAGACCCAGTACTTC. Its translation is CASSPGTGVIETQYF.

The chain links TRBV28 to TRBJ2-7, with 8 bases that match TRBD1. The CDR3 consists of 15 residues. From germline, CDR1 is MDHEN and CDR2 SYDVKM. V was pared by 6 bases and J by 4 bases, with 11 bases of the junction left unmatched. The CDR3 is CASSMTGVLEYEQYF. Written as DNA, the CDR3 is TGTGCCAGCAGCATGACAGGGGTGCTAGAGTACGAGCAGTACTTC.

This clone has only a few counts. The V call is TRBV2, the J call TRBJ1-5, with D perhaps matching TRBD1 (5 bases). Per germline, CDR1 SNHLY and CDR2 FYNNEI. The CDR3 runs 15 residues. V lost 3 bases, J lost 4 bases, and 13 bases lay in between. The CDR3 sequence: CASSDNPGLNQPQHF. CDR3 nucleotide sequence: TGTGCCAGCAGTGATAATCCGGGACTGAATCAGCCCCAGCATTTT. Full variable domain (remainder filled in from reference TRBV2 and TRBJ1-5): EPEVTQTPSHQVTQMGQEVILRCVPISNHLYFYWYRQILGQKVEFLVSFYNNEISEKSEIFDDQFSVERPDGSNFTLKIRSTKLEDSAMYFCASSDNPGLNQPQHFGDGTRLSIL.

The chain combines TRBV7-7 with TRBJ2-3, with TRBD2 identical over 8 bases. V trimming: 5 bases; J trimming: 1 base; junction bases outside the gene matches: 2. Germline V lookup: CDR1 SSHAT, CDR2 FNYEAQ (reference sequence). The CDR3 has 14 amino acids. CDR3 in DNA: TGTGCCAGCAGCCCGACTAGCGGCACAGATACGCAGTATTTT. This sequence encodes CASSPTSGTDTQYF.